This T cell receptor beta chain comes out of a study of cytomegalovirus exposure and HLA in healthy donors. Findings of the study overall: Researchers counted around 170 TCR beta chains as cytomegalovirus-associated. Across HLA loci, a later analysis found differing TCR association rates, with DRB1 most and HLA-C fewest.

Those who donated were healthy bone marrow donors. A note on this clone: As yet, its antigen is unknown.

PCR was performed using 60 Vbeta and 13 Jbeta primers. Here immunoSEQ multiplex PCR was the method, and the copy in TCRdb shows in-frame clones only, minus some. The sample lists 55,000 to 85,000 clones, around 78% seen once, with 7.5% to 9% in the top ten. From germline, CDR1 is MDHEN and CDR2 SYDVKM. With V trimmed by 6 bases and J by 4 bases, 10 bases remained unmatched. The length of the CDR3 is 15 residues. The clonotype was recovered from a man aged 18 to 29 in good health and CMV-seropositive. Sequencing input: PBMCs. The V gene is TRBV28, the J gene TRBJ2-3, with 7 bases aligning to TRBD1. CDR3 nucleotides: TGTGCCAGCAGCCGGGCAACAACAGGGGCAGATACGCAGTATTTT. Protein: CASSRATTGADTQYF.